The 26 T cell receptor beta chains below were found in one sample sequenced in a study of T cell changes during pregnancy in multiple sclerosis. The table came from immunoSEQ multiplex PCR; TCRdb's copy has only in-frame clones and leaves some out. The data contain around 40,000 clones, less than 95% of them singletons. The sample was CD4+ T cells from peripheral blood mononuclear cells, taken in the first trimester of pregnancy. The receptors shown here come from a female donor in good health, enrolled as a control in a pregnancy study.

The V call is TRBV6-6, the J call TRBJ1-3; D might be TRBD1 (6 bases). The germline CDR1 and CDR2 sequences are MNHNY and SVGAGI (reference sequence). The length of the CDR3 is 16 residues. The V gene lost 3 bases and the J gene lost 4 bases, with 16 bases spanning the gap. CDR3 protein: CASSYGDISTGNTIYF. The CDR3 bases are TGTGCCAGCAGTTATGGGGACATTTCTACCGGAAACACCATATATTTT.

This chain uses TRBV28 with TRBJ2-7; D perhaps matches TRBD1 (5 bases). CDR1 and CDR2 from the germline V gene are MDHEN and SYDVKM. Trimming shortened V by 4 bases and J by 2 bases, and 9 bases separated the two germline ends. The CDR3 totals 13 residues. The CDR3 is CASSYLTAYEQYF. As DNA, the CDR3 is TGTGCCAGCAGTTACCTGACAGCCTACGAGCAGTACTTC.

This clone was detected only a few times. V and J are TRBV18 and TRBJ1-3; 7 bases fit TRBD1. There are 15 residues in the CDR3. Germline V lookup: CDR1 KGHSH, CDR2 LQKENI. Trimming at V came to 3 bases and at J to 2 bases, leaving 4 bases not matched to a gene. The chain's CDR3 is CASSPSTGPGNTIYF. The DNA of the CDR3 is TGTGCCAGCTCACCCTCGACAGGGCCTGGAAACACCATATATTTT.

The gene calls are TRBV5-1 and TRBJ2-7; D unresolved. Germline V gene lookup returns CDR1 SGHRS and CDR2 YFSETQ. The CDR3 has 13 amino acids. Trimming pared 0 bases from V and 7 bases from J, leaving 11 bases between. The CDR3 DNA follows: TGCGCCAGCAGCTTGGGGGCAGTCGAGGAGCAGTACTTC. Translated: CASSLGAVEEQYF.

The chain combines TRBV7-2 with TRBJ2-5; 9 positions agree with TRBD1. This CDR3 comprises 16 residues. With 5 bases clipped from V and 2 bases from J, the junction kept 9 bases outside the gene matches. Germline V gene data show CDR1 as SGHTA and CDR2 as FQGNSA. The CDR3 coding sequence is TGTGCCAGCAGCCGCGGCCCGGGACAGGGACAAGAGACCCAGTACTTC. Its protein is CASSRGPGQGQETQYF.

This clone was observed a few times. V usage is TRBV10-1 and J usage is TRBJ1-1; tentatively, D is TRBD1 (5 bases). Trimming shortened V by 8 bases and J by 4 bases, and 17 bases separated the two germline ends. This CDR3 is 14 amino acids long. CDR1 WNHNN and CDR2 SYGVQD come from the germline V gene (reference sequence). CDR3 nucleotide sequence: TGCGCCAGCCTCTCTCAGGGATCGGGCACTGAAGCTTTCTTT. Residues: CASLSQGSGTEAFF.

The chain carries TRBV30 and TRBJ1-1; tentatively, D is TRBD1 (6 bases). From germline, CDR1 is GTSNPN and CDR2 SVGIG (reference sequence). The V gene lost 1 base and the J gene lost 7 bases, with 13 bases spanning the gap. This CDR3 is 13 amino acids long. In nucleotides, the CDR3 is TGTGCCTGGAGTGCGTTGGGCAGGGGTGAAGCTTTCTTT. Its translation: CAWSALGRGEAFF.

The chain carries TRBV5-4 and TRBJ2-1, with 8 bases identical to TRBD2. This CDR3 spans 16 amino acids. From germline, CDR1 is SGHNT and CDR2 YYREEE (reference sequence). With 1 base clipped from V and 9 bases from J, the junction kept 12 bases outside the gene matches. The CDR3 is CASSLRHRGGQVEQFF. For the CDR3, the DNA is TGTGCCAGCAGCTTGCGTCACCGGGGGGGTCAAGTTGAGCAGTTCTTC.

The chain has TRBV4-2 and TRBJ1-2, with D unresolved. V was cut by 3 bases and J by 11 bases, with 10 bases left in between. The germline V gene encodes CDR1 LGHNA and CDR2 YNFKEQ. The CDR3 is made up of 11 amino acids. CDR3 nucleotide sequence: TGTGCCAGCAGCCAGAACGGAGGGTACACCTTC. Translation: CASSQNGGYTF.

This clone has only one observation. The chain recombines TRBV19 with TRBJ1-1; unclear D gene. Between the trimmed V and J ends, which lost 5 bases and 7 bases, there was a span of 23 bases. Germline values: CDR1 LNHDA, CDR2 SQIVND (reference sequence). CDR3 length: 16 amino acids. DNA for the CDR3: TGTGCCAGTAGTCGACACCCCAGTATTGCGGACTATGAAGCTTTCTTT. Translation: CASSRHPSIADYEAFF.

This clone was recorded once. The chain combines TRBV6-1 with TRBJ1-2, with D uncertain. Trimming pared 10 bases from V and 1 base from J, leaving 13 bases between. CDR1 is MNHNS and CDR2 is SASEGT in the germline V gene. The CDR3 loop spans 13 amino acids. CDR3 bases: TGTGCCACCAAAGTAGCCGGTAACTATGGCTACACCTTC. This sequence encodes CATKVAGNYGYTF.

The chain is built from TRBV4-3 and TRBJ1-1; tentatively, D is TRBD1 (5 bases). V was clipped by 3 bases and J by 11 bases, with 25 bases between them. This CDR3 is 16 amino acids long. CDR1 is LGHNA and CDR2 is YSLEER in the germline V gene. The chain's CDR3 is CASSHWTGTPRSEAFF. For the CDR3, the DNA is TGCGCCAGCAGCCATTGGACCGGGACTCCCCGGTCGGAGGCTTTCTTT.

CDR3 amino acids: CASREKRQPQHF. The DNA for the CDR3 is TGCGCCAGCAGGGAGAAACGGCAGCCCCAGCATTTT. The chain employs TRBV10-1 and TRBJ1-5; D not certain. This CDR3 region has 12 residues. CDR1 and CDR2 (germline): WNHNN, SYGVQD (reference sequence). Trimming left V 6 bases short and J 7 bases short, with 10 bases between.

This clone was detected only once. The sample has other DNA sequences that encode this CDR3 too. V is TRBV7-2 and J is TRBJ2-5; no firm D call. V was trimmed by 5 bases and J by 0 bases, leaving 7 bases between them. The CDR3 has 13 amino acids. CDR1 and CDR2 (germline): SGHTA, FQGNSA. The CDR3 loop reads CASSPSYQETQYF. The DNA of the CDR3 is TGTGCCAGCAGCCCCTCGTACCAAGAGACCCAGTACTTC.

The V call is TRBV5-1, the J call TRBJ1-4, with D perhaps matching TRBD1 (6 bases). Trimming left V 4 bases short and J 0 bases short, with 19 bases between. There are 18 residues in the CDR3. Germline V CDR1 and CDR2: SGHRS, YFSETQ. This chain's CDR3 is CASSNNPQGTATNEKLFF. The DNA for the CDR3 is TGCGCCAGCAGCAATAACCCACAGGGTACTGCAACTAATGAAAAACTGTTTTTT.

The genes are TRBV9 and TRBJ1-6; D is unclear. The germline V gene encodes CDR1 SGDLS and CDR2 YYNGEE. V gave up 4 bases and J gave up 3 bases, with 11 bases separating them. The CDR3 extends over 15 amino acids. CDR3 DNA: TGTGCCAGCAGCACCACAGCCGACTATAATTCACCCCTCCACTTT. Translation: CASSTTADYNSPLHF.

The chain links TRBV29-1 to TRBJ1-2, with D possibly TRBD1 on 6 matching bases. Between the trimmed V and J ends, which lost 3 bases and 4 bases, there was a span of 12 bases. Germline values: CDR1 SQVTM, CDR2 ANQGSEA. CDR3 length equals 13 residues. The CDR3 region has the DNA TGCAGCGTTGATCGGACAGCTGTCTATGGCTACACCTTC. Residues: CSVDRTAVYGYTF.

This sequence joins TRBV10-3 and TRBJ1-1, with 7 nucleotides matching TRBD1. Germline trimming cut 10 bases from V and 0 bases from J; bases unmatched to any gene: 8. The CDR3 runs 14 residues. Germline V gene lookup returns CDR1 ENHRY and CDR2 SYGVKD. CDR3 nucleotides: TGTGCCACGTTGGCGGGACAGCTGAACACTGAAGCTTTCTTT. Encoded protein: CATLAGQLNTEAFF.

In this sample, this clone turned up once. V is TRBV6-5 and J is TRBJ1-2; 7 nucleotides align to TRBD1. CDR1 is MNHEY, CDR2 SVGAGI, per germline. V dropped 11 bases and J dropped 5; count of bases not matched to a gene: 11. The CDR3 has 13 residues. CDR3 region: CAGRGQTIYGYTF. As DNA, the CDR3 is TGTGCCGGCCGGGGACAGACTATTTATGGCTACACCTTC.

The V call is TRBV28, the J call TRBJ1-2; unclear D gene. This CDR3 comprises 13 residues. The germline V gene has CDR1 MDHEN and CDR2 SYDVKM. Between the trimmed V and J ends, which lost 6 bases and 10 bases, there was a span of 18 bases. In DNA, the CDR3 is TGTGCCAGCAGCCTCATTGGGCCCCTCGACTACACCTTC. Its translation: CASSLIGPLDYTF.

J is TRBJ1-2 and V is TRBV5-1; 8 nucleotides line up with TRBD1. CDR1 SGHRS and CDR2 YFSETQ come from the germline V gene. V lost 0 bases to trimming and J lost 7 bases; unmatched junction nucleotides: 5. The CDR3 is 14 residues long. CDR3 coding DNA: TGCGCCAGCAGCTTGGGGACAGGGATTGGTGGCTACACCTTC. It translates to CASSLGTGIGGYTF.

On this clone: Sequence at one end of the junction differs from germline and may be a read error. The chain combines TRBV7-7 with TRBJ1-5; possible D gene TRBD1, 6 bases. Looked up from germline, CDR1 is SSHAT and CDR2 is FNYEAQ (reference sequence). The CDR3 has 15 residues. The CDR3 loop is CASRHTGSDNQPQHF. The CDR3 bases are TGTGCTAGCAGGCATACAGGGTCCGACAATCAGCCCCAGCATTTT.

This chain links TRBV30 with TRBJ2-5, with 7 positions matching TRBD2. CDR1 is GTSNPN, CDR2 SVGIG, per germline (reference sequence). The CDR3 length is 13 residues. V was clipped by 2 bases and J by 4 bases; unmatched bases: 4. The CDR3 loop is CAWSTGGIETQYF. The CDR3 DNA reads TGTGCCTGGAGTACCGGGGGGATAGAGACCCAGTACTTC.

J is TRBJ1-4 and V is TRBV18, with 9 bases fitting TRBD1. There are 14 residues in the CDR3. The germline gives CDR1 KGHSH, CDR2 LQKENI. V lost 6 bases and J lost 5; bases outside the gene matches: 4. The CDR3 here is CASSFGTGNEKLFF. The CDR3 DNA is TGTGCCAGCTCGTTCGGGACAGGGAATGAAAAACTGTTTTTT.

The rearrangement joins TRBV5-6 to TRBJ2-1; 7 nucleotides agree with TRBD2. This CDR3 is built from 16 residues. Per the germline V gene, CDR1 is SGHDT and CDR2 is YYEEEE. Trimming removed 1 base from V and 8 bases from J; junction bases left unmatched: 12. CDR3 in amino acids: CASSLSRGRGYYEQFF. CDR3 nucleotides: TGTGCCAGCAGCTTGAGTCGCGGGCGGGGGTACTATGAGCAGTTCTTC.

This chain uses TRBV11-3 with TRBJ2-2, with D possibly TRBD2 on 5 matching bases. Germline V gives CDR1 SGHNT, CDR2 YENEEA. This CDR3 is 16 amino acids long. Between the trimmed V and J ends, which lost 4 bases and 5 bases, there was a span of 17 bases. DNA for the CDR3: TGTGCCAGCAGCTCGCTCAACTTCCGGGGAACCGGGGAGCTGTTTTTT. Protein sequence: CASSSLNFRGTGELFF.